The 5 T cell receptor beta chains in this list originate from one sample, sequenced in a study of T cell changes during pregnancy in multiple sclerosis. Sequencing was performed with immunoSEQ multiplex PCR; in TCRdb, only in-frame clones are kept and a portion is missing. The data contain roughly 69,000 clones, approximately 91% of them singletons. This material consisted of peripheral blood, taken in the third trimester of pregnancy. The receptor set was obtained from a female donor with multiple sclerosis, enrolled in a pregnancy study.

A word on this clone: Other DNA sequences in the sample encode the same CDR3. J is TRBJ2-3 and V is TRBV4-1; 9 bases line up with TRBD2. This CDR3 has 17 residues. Germline V gene sequence: CDR1 MGHRA, CDR2 YSYEKL. V shed 1 base and J 1 base; nucleotides not matched to a gene: 6. The DNA of the CDR3 is TGCGCCAGCAGCCAAGGCGGCGCGGGGGGGGGCACAGATACGCAGTATTTT. Translated: CASSQGGAGGGTDTQYF.

The chain employs TRBV5-4 and TRBJ2-1, with TRBD1 matching over 7 bases. CDR3 size: 15 residues. The V gene end was trimmed by 0 bases and the J gene end by 6 bases; junction bases not matched to a gene: 6. Looked up from germline, CDR1 is SGHNT and CDR2 is YYREEE (reference sequence). CDR3 nucleotide sequence: TGTGCCAGCAGCTTGGGACAGGGTAGTGTCAATGAGCAGTTCTTC. It translates to CASSLGQGSVNEQFF.

This clone was observed once. This chain links TRBV19 with TRBJ1-4; tentative D call: TRBD1 (5 bases). The germline V and J ends were trimmed by 8 bases and 8 bases, with 18 bases remaining between them. The germline gives CDR1 LNHDA, CDR2 SQIVND (reference sequence). This CDR3 contains 14 residues. In nucleotides, the CDR3 is TGTGCCAGTTGTGCCCGGGGGGTAGAAGAAAAACTGTTTTTT. It translates to CASCARGVEEKLFF.

This sequence joins TRBV9 and TRBJ1-5; D is unresolved. Trimming took 0 bases from V and 3 from J, leaving 7 bases between them. The length of the CDR3 is 14 residues. Germline V CDR1 and CDR2: SGDLS, YYNGEE. CDR3 sequence reads: CASSVGQINQPQHF. The DNA for the CDR3 is TGTGCCAGCAGCGTAGGGCAGATCAATCAGCCCCAGCATTTT.

The chain links TRBV5-8 to TRBJ2-1, with TRBD1 identical over 8 bases. After removal of 0 bases from V and 2 bases from J, the junction contained 4 bases not matched to a gene. This CDR3 has 16 amino acids. CDR1 and CDR2 from the germline V gene are SGHTS and YDEGEE. CDR3 sequence reads: CASSLDRGNPYNEQFF. CDR3 DNA sequence: TGTGCCAGCAGCTTGGACAGGGGGAATCCCTACAATGAGCAGTTCTTC.